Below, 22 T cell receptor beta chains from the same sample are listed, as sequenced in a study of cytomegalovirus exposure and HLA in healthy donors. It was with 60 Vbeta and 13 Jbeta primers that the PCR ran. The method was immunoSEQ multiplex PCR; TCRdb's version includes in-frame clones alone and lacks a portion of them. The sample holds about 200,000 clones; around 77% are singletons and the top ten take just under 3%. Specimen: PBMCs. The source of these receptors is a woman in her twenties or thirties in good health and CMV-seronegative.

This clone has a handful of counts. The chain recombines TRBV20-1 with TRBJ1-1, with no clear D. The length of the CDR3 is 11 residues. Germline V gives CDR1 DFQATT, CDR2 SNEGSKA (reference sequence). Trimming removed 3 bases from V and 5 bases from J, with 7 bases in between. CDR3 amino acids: CSASGETEAFF. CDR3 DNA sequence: TGCAGTGCTAGCGGAGAAACTGAAGCTTTCTTT.

CDR3 protein: CASSLGLAASSYNEQFF. Here the CDR3 DNA reads TGTGCCAGCAGCCTTGGACTAGCGGCCAGCTCCTACAATGAGCAGTTCTTC. The chain is built from TRBV7-2 and TRBJ2-1; 10 nucleotides agree with TRBD2. Trimming at V came to 5 bases and at J to 0 bases, leaving 7 bases not matched to a gene. This CDR3 contains 17 residues. From germline, CDR1 is SGHTA and CDR2 FQGNSA.

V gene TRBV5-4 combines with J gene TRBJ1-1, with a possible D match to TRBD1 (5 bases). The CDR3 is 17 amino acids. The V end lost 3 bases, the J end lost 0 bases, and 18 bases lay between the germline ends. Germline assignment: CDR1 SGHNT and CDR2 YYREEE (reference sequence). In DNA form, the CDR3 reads TGTGCCAGCAGCTCCGAGATTCCGACAGTAATGAACACTGAAGCTTTCTTT. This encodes CASSSEIPTVMNTEAFF.

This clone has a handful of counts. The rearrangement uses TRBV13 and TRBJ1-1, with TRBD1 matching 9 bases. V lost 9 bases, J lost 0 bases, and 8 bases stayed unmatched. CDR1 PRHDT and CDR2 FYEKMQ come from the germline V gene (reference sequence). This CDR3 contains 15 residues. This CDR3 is CASYIQGAMNTEAFF. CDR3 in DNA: TGTGCCAGTTACATACAGGGGGCCATGAACACTGAAGCTTTCTTT. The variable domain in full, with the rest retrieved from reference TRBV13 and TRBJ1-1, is AAGVIQSPRHLIKEKRETATLKCYPIPRHDTVYWYQQGPGQDPQFLISFYEKMQSDKGSIPDRFSAQQFSDYHSELNMSSLELGDSALYFCASYIQGAMNTEAFFGQGTRLTVV.

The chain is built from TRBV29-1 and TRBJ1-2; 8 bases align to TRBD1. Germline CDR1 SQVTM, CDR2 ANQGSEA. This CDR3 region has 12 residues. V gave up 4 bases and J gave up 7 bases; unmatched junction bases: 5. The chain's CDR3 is CSVAARGPGYTF. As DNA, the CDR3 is TGCAGCGTTGCGGCCAGGGGGCCTGGCTACACCTTC.

The CDR3 spells CASSPQGVGYEQYF. The CDR3 region has the DNA TGTGCCAGCAGCCCACAGGGGGTAGGCTACGAGCAGTACTTC. This chain connects TRBV6-6 to TRBJ2-7; 8 nucleotides agree with TRBD1. The V segment lost 6 bases and the J segment 3 bases; nucleotides outside the gene matches: 7. The length of the CDR3 is 14 residues. Per the germline V gene, CDR1 is MNHNY and CDR2 is SVGAGI (reference sequence).

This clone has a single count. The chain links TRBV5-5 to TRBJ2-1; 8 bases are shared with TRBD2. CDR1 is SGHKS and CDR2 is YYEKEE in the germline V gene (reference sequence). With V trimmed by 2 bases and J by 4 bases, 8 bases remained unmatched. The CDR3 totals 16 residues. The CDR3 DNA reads TGTGCCAGCAGCTTTATGACTAGCGCCCTTTACAATGAGCAGTTCTTC. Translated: CASSFMTSALYNEQFF.

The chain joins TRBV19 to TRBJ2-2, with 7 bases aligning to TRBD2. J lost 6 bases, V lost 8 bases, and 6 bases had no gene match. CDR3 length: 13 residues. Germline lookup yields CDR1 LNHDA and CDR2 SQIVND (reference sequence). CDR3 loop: CASSSGIAGELFF. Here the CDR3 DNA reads TGTGCCAGTTCTAGCGGTATAGCCGGGGAGCTGTTTTTT. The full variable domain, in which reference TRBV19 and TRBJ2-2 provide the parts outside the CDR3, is DGGITQSPKYLFRKEGQNVTLSCEQNLNHDAMYWYRQDPGQGLRLIYYSQIVNDFQKGDIAEGYSVSREKKESFPLTVTSAQKNPTAFYLCASSSGIAGELFFGEGSRLTVL.

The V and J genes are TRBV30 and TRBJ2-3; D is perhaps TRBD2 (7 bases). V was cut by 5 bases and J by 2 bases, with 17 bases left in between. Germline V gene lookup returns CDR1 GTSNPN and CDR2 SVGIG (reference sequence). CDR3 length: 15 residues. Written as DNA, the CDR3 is TGTGCCTGGGCAGAAGGGGGAGGGCCCACAGATACGCAGTATTTT. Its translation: CAWAEGGGPTDTQYF.

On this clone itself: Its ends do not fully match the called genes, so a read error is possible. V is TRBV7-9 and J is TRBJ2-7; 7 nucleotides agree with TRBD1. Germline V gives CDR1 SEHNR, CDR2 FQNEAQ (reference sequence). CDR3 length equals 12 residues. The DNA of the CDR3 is TGTTCCAGCAGCTTGACAGGGAGCGAGCAGTACTTC. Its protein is CSSSLTGSEQYF.

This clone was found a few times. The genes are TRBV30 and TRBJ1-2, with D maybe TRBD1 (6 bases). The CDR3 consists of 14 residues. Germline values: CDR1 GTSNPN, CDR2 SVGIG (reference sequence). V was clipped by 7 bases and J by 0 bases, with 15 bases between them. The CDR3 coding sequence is TGTGCCTCCTATCCCGGGACAACTAACTATGGCTACACCTTC. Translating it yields CASYPGTTNYGYTF.

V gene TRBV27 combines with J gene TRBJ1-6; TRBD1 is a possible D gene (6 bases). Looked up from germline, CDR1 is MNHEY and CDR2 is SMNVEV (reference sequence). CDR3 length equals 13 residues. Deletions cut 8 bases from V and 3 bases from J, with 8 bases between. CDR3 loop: CASGQLYNSPLHF. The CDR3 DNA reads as TGTGCCAGCGGACAGCTCTATAATTCACCCCTCCACTTT.

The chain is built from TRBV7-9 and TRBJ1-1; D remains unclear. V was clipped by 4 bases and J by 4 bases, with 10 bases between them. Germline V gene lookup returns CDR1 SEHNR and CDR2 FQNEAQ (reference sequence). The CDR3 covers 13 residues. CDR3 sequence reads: CASSSGSVTEAFF. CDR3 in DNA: TGTGCCAGCAGCTCCGGGTCGGTCACTGAAGCTTTCTTT.

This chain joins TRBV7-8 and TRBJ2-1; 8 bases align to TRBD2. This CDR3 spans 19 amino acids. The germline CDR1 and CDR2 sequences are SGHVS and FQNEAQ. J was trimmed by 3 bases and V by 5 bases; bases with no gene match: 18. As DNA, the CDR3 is TGTGCCAGCAGCCCATCACTCCGGACGTTTAGCGGGATCTACAATGAGCAGTTCTTC. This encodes CASSPSLRTFSGIYNEQFF.

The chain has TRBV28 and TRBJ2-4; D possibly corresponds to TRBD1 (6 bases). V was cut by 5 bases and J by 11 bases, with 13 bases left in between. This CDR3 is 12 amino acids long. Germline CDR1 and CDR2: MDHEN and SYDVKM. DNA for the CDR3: TGTGCCAGCAGTCATGGGAAGGGGGTTCAGTACTTC. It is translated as CASSHGKGVQYF.

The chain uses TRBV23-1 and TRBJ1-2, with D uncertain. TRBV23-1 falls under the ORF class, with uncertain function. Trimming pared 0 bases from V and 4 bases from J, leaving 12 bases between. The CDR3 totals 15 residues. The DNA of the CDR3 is TGCGCCAGCAGTCAATCGACAAGGATGATCTATGGCTACACCTTC. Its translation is CASSQSTRMIYGYTF.

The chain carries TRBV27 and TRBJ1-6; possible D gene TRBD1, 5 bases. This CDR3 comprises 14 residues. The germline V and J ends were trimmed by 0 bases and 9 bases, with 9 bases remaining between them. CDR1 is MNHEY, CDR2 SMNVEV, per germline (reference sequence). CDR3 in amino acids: CASSLSLGGSPLHF. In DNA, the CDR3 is TGTGCCAGCAGTTTATCGTTGGGGGGTTCACCCCTCCACTTT.

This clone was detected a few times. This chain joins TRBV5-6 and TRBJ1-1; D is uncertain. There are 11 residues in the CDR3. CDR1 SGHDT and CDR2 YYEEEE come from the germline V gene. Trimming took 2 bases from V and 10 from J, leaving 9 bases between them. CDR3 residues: CASSFAGGAFF. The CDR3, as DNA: TGTGCCAGCAGCTTTGCGGGAGGAGCTTTCTTT.

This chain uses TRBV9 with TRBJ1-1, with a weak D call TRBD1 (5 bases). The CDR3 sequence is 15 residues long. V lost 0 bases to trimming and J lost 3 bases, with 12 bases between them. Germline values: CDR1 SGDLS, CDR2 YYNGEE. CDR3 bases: TGTGCCAGCAGCGTAGTGGGGGGGGATTACACTGAAGCTTTCTTT. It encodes CASSVVGGDYTEAFF.

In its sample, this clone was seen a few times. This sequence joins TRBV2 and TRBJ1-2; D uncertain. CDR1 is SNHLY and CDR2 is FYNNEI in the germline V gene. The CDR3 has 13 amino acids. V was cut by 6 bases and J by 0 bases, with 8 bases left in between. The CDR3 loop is CASRRDSNYGYTF. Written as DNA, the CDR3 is TGTGCCAGCAGGCGAGATTCTAACTATGGCTACACCTTC.

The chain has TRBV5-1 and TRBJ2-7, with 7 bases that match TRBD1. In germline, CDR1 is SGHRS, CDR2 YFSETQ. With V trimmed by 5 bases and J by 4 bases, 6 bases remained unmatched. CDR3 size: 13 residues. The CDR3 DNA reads TGCGCCAGCAGTTACAGGGGCGGATACGAGCAGTACTTC. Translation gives CASSYRGGYEQYF.

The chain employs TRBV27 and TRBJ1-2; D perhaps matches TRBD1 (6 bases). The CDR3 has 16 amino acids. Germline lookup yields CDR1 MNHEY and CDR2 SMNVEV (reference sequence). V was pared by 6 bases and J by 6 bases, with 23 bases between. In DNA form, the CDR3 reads TGTGCCAGCAGCCCATTCAGGGGCCGTTTAATAGATGGCTACACCTTC. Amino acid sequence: CASSPFRGRLIDGYTF.